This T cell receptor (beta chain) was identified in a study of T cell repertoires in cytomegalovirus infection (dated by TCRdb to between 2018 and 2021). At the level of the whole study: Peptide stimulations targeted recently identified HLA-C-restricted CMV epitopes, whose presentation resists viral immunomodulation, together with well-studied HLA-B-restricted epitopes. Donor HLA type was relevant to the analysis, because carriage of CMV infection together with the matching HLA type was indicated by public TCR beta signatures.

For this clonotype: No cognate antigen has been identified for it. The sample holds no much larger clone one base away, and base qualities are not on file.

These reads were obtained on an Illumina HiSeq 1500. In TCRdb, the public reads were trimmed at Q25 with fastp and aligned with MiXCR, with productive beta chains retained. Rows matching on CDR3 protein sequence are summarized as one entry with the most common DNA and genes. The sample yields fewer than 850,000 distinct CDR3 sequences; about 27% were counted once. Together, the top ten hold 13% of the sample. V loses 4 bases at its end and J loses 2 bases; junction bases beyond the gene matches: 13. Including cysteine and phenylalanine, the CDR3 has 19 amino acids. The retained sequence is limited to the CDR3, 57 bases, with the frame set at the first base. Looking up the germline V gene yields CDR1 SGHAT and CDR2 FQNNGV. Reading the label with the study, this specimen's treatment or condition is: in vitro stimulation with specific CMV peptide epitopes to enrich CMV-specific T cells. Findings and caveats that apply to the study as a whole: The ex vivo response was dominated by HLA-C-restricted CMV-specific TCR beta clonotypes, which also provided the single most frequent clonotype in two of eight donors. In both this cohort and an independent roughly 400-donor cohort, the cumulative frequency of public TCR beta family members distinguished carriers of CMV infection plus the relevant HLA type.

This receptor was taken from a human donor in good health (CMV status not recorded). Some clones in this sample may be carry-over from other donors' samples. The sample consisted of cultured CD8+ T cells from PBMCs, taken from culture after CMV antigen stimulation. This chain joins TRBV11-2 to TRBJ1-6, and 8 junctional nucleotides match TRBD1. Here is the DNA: TGTGCCAGCAGCTCCGTGGACAGGGATCCGAACACCTATAATTCACCCCTCCACTTT. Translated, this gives CASSSVDRDPNTYNSPLHF.